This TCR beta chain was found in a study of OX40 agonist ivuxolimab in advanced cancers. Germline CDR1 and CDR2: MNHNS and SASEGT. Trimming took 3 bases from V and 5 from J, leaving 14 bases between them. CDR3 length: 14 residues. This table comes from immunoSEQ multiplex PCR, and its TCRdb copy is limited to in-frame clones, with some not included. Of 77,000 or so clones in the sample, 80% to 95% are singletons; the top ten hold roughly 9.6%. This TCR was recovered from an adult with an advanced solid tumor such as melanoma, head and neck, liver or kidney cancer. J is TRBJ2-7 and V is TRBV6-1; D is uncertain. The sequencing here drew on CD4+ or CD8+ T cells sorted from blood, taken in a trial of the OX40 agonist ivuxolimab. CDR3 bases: TGTGCCAGCAGTGACGAAAACGGAGTACACGAGCAGTACTTC. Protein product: CASSDENGVHEQYF.